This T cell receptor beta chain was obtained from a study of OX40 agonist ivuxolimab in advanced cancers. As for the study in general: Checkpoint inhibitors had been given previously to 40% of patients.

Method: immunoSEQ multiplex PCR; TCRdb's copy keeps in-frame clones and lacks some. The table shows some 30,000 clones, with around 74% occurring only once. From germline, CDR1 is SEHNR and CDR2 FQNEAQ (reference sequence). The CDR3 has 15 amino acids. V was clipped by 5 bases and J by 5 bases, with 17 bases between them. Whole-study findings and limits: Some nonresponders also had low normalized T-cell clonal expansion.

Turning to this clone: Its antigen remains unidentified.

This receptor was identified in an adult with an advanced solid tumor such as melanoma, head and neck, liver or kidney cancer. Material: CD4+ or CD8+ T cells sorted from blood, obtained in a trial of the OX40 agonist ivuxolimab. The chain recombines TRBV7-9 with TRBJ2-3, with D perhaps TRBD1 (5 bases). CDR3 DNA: TGTGCCAGCAGCCCTGGACAAACGCTCGGAGATACGCAGTATTTT. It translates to CASSPGQTLGDTQYF.